This TCR beta chain was sequenced for a study of Graves' ophthalmopathy and Graves' hyperthyroidism. CDR3 length equals 14 residues. Per the germline V gene, CDR1 is SGHRS and CDR2 is YFSETQ. V lost 3 bases and J lost 3, with 12 bases in between. Amplification of TCR beta CDR3 regions used RNA transcripts. RT-PCR with HTBI primers came first, then second-round multiplex PCR. TCRdb passed the multiplex PCR reads through MiXCR, listing each CDR3 protein once. The repertoire holds approximately 330,000 distinct CDR3 sequences, with about 17% as singletons. Orbital computed tomography, together with clinical symptoms, serum thyroxine, TRAb and thyroid ultrasound, was used for diagnosis. General study findings and limits: Ophthalmopathy progression was predicted by the model at approximately 71% sensitivity and under 75% specificity.

Concerning this clonotype itself: Its specificity is unknown.

The rearrangement uses TRBV5-1 and TRBJ1-1, with a weak D call TRBD1 (5 bases). Sequencing was carried out using peripheral blood. The clonotype was recovered from an adult man with Graves' ophthalmopathy. CDR3 sequence: CASSWLGRDTEAFF. The CDR3 DNA reads TGCGCCAGCAGCTGGTTGGGGCGGGACACTGAAGCTTTCTTT. Using reference TRBV5-1 and TRBJ1-1 for the parts outside the CDR3, the full variable domain is KAGVTQTPRYLIKTRGQQVTLSCSPISGHRSVSWYQQTPGQGLQFLFEYFSETQRNKGNFPGRFSGRQFSNSRSEMNVSTLELGDSALYLCASSWLGRDTEAFFGQGTRLTVV.